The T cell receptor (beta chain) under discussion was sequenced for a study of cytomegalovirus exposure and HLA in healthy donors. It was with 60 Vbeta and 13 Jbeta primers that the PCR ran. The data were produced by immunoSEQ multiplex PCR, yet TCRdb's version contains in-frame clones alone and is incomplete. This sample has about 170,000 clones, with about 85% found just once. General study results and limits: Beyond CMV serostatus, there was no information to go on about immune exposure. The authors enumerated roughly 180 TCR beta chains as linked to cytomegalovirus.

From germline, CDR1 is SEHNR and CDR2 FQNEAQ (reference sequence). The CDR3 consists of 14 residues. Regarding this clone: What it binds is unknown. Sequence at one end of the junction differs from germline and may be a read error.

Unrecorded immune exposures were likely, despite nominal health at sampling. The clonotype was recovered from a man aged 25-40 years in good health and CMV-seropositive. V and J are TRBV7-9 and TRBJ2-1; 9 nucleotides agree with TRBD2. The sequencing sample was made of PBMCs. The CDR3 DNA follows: TGTTCCAGCAGCTTACGAGCGGGAGGCAATGAGCAGTTCTTC. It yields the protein CSSSLRAGGNEQFF.